These T cell receptor beta chains were read from a single sample in a study of shared clonotypes between healthy human individuals. Clones were read by immunoSEQ multiplex PCR, and TCRdb kept only the in-frame ones, dropping some. The table has some 2.1 million clones, roughly 96% seen once; the top ten hold approximately 0.13%. Sequenced material: naive CD4+ T cells sorted from blood. Receptor source: a man aged 18 to 29 in good health. Each CDR3 is given with its conserved first and last residue. The D gene is left open where the match is weak. Expanded clones are given a class, and other clones once, few, many or no size at all.

>-|-|14|TRBJ2-1|TRBV7-2
TGTGCCAGCAGCCCCGGGCCAGTGGAAGGGGAGCAGTTCTTC
CASSPGPVEGEQFF
>-|-|12|TRBJ2-2|TRBV29-1
TGCAGCGTCTCCAGGGTCACCGGGGAGCTGTTTTTT
CSVSRVTGELFF
>-|-|13|TRBJ1-1|TRBV6-5
TGTGCCAGCAGTTTGACCGGGAACACTGAAGCTTTCTTT
CASSLTGNTEAFF
>TRBD2|-|17|TRBJ2-4|TRBV5-4
TGTGCCAGCAGCTTTTCTGGGACTAGCGGTTGGGGGAACATTCAGTACTTC
CASSFSGTSGWGNIQYF
>TRBD1|-|14|TRBJ1-2|TRBV7-9
TGTGCCAGCGGCTGGACAGGAGGGGTCTATGGCTACACCTTC
CASGWTGGVYGYTF
>-|-|14|TRBJ2-1|TRBV27
TGTGCCAGCAGTCCAGGGTCTGCCCACAATGAGCAGTTCTTC
CASSPGSAHNEQFF
>-|-|12|TRBJ2-3|TRBV29-1
TGCAGCGTTGGGCCTAGCGTGGATACGCAGTATTTT
CSVGPSVDTQYF
>TRBD1|-|16|TRBJ1-1|TRBV5-4
TGTGCCAGCAGCCGAGGGGGACAGGGAATGAACACTGAAGCTTTCTTT
CASSRGGQGMNTEAFF
>TRBD1|-|14|TRBJ2-7|TRBV14
TGTGCCAGCAGCCGGGGGACAGGGGTCTACGAGCAGTACTTC
CASSRGTGVYEQYF
>TRBD1|-|16|TRBJ2-5|TRBV10-3
TGTGCCATCAGTGACGGCCCCTTACAGGGGTTAGAGACCCAGTACTTC
CAISDGPLQGLETQYF
>-|-|14|TRBJ1-6|TRBV6-6
TGTGCCAGCAGTTACGACAGAACTAATTCACCCCTCCACTTT
CASSYDRTNSPLHF
>-|-|13|TRBJ2-1|TRBV28
TGTGCCAGTCGGGGACGATCGTACAATGAGCAGTTCTTC
CASRGRSYNEQFF
>TRBD1|-|15|TRBJ2-1|TRBV5-1
TGCGCCAGCAGCTTGGGACAGGGGGACTACAATGAGCAGTTCTTC
CASSLGQGDYNEQFF
>-|-|12|TRBJ1-3|TRBV30
TGTGCCTGGAGTGTCAATGGAAACACCATATATTTT
CAWSVNGNTIYF
>TRBD2|-|14|TRBJ2-2|TRBV6-4
TGTGCCAGCAAAGCGGGGGTGAACACCGGGGAGCTGTTTTTT
CASKAGVNTGELFF
>TRBD1|-|12|TRBJ2-7|TRBV18
TGTGCCAGCTCACCTCAGGGGGACGAGCAGTACTTC
CASSPQGDEQYF
>-|once|16|TRBJ1-2|TRBV29-1
TGCAGCGTTGAAAAAAGATTTGGGGTCCTGGCGTATGGCTACACCTTC
CSVEKRFGVLAYGYTF
>-|-|16|TRBJ1-2|TRBV6-5
TGTGCCAGCAGTTCCCTATCGGGGGACGTGGTCCACGGCTACACCTTC
CASSSLSGDVVHGYTF
>-|-|13|TRBJ2-3|TRBV11-1
TGTGCCAGCAGCCCCGGGGGAGCAACGTCGCCGTATTTT
CASSPGGATSPYF
>-|once|15|TRBJ2-7|TRBV7-9
TGTGCCAGCAGCTTAGCGGTCGAATTCCCCTACGAGCAGTACTTC
CASSLAVEFPYEQYF
>-|-|12|TRBJ1-1|TRBV5-1
TGCGCCAGCAGCCCTGGACAGACTGAAGCTTTCTTT
CASSPGQTEAFF
>-|-|13|TRBJ1-1|TRBV7-9
TGTGCCAGCAGCTTTCAGGGAGGCACTGAAGCTTTCTTT
CASSFQGGTEAFF
>TRBD2|-|15|TRBJ2-7|TRBV28
TGTGCCAGCAGGGGCCTAGCGGGGGGCACCTACGAGCAGTACTTC
CASRGLAGGTYEQYF
>-|-|16|TRBJ2-2|TRBV5-1
TGCGCCAGCAGCTTGGACATCCTCACCTATCCCGGGGAGCTGTTTTTT
CASSLDILTYPGELFF
>-|-|14|TRBJ2-4|TRBV28
TGTGCCAGCAGTTTACGGCTCGCCGAAAACATTCAGTACTTC
CASSLRLAENIQYF
>-|once|16|TRBJ1-1|TRBV6-5
TGTGCCAGCAGTTACGGTACCGACAGGTTGAGCACTGAAGCTTTCTTT
CASSYGTDRLSTEAFF
>TRBD1|-|15|TRBJ2-1|TRBV7-2
TGTGCCAGCAGGTCCGGGACAGGGAACTACAATGAGCAGTTCTTC
CASRSGTGNYNEQFF
>TRBD2|-|16|TRBJ2-5|TRBV7-2
TGTGCCAGCAGCTTCTCACGGGGGGGCTTGGGAGAGACCCAGTACTTC
CASSFSRGGLGETQYF
>TRBD2|-|17|TRBJ2-2|TRBV7-9
TGTGCCAGCAGCTTGACATCCGGCGGGGGGTTCACCGGGGAGCTGTTTTTT
CASSLTSGGGFTGELFF
>TRBD1|-|14|TRBJ1-6|TRBV2
TGTGCCAGCAGTGCCTTAGGGGGCCGTTCACCCCTCCACTTT
CASSALGGRSPLHF
>TRBD1|-|16|TRBJ2-5|TRBV5-1
TGCGCCAGCAGCTCCGGGACAGGTCGTCGTATCGAGACCCAGTACTTC
CASSSGTGRRIETQYF
>TRBD2|-|14|TRBJ2-3|TRBV7-2
TGTGCCAGCAGCCCTAGCGGGAGCACAGATACGCAGTATTTT
CASSPSGSTDTQYF
>-|-|13|TRBJ1-1|TRBV7-8
TGTGCCAGCAGCTTATTCAGGGGCTCTGAAGCTTTCTTT
CASSLFRGSEAFF
>-|-|14|TRBJ1-3|TRBV6-6
TGTGCCAGCATAGGGGATTACTCTGGAAACACCATATATTTT
CASIGDYSGNTIYF
>TRBD1|-|16|TRBJ1-5|TRBV4-1
TGCGCCAGCAGCGTCACAGACAGGGGTGAAAATCAGCCCCAGCATTTT
CASSVTDRGENQPQHF
>-|-|14|TRBJ2-7|TRBV7-2
TGTGCCAGCAGCTTAAGTGCTGGCTCCTACGAGCAGTACTTC
CASSLSAGSYEQYF
>TRBD1|-|14|TRBJ1-6|TRBV6-5
TGTGCCAGCAACACCGGACAGGGGAGATCACCCCTCCACTTT
CASNTGQGRSPLHF
>-|-|14|TRBJ1-4|TRBV27
TGTGCCAGCAGTTTTAACGGCCTTAATGAAAAACTGTTTTTT
CASSFNGLNEKLFF
>TRBD1|-|16|TRBJ2-7|TRBV6-1
TGTGCCAGCAGTGAAGGCGGGACAGGGGGCTCCTACGAGCAGTACTTC
CASSEGGTGGSYEQYF